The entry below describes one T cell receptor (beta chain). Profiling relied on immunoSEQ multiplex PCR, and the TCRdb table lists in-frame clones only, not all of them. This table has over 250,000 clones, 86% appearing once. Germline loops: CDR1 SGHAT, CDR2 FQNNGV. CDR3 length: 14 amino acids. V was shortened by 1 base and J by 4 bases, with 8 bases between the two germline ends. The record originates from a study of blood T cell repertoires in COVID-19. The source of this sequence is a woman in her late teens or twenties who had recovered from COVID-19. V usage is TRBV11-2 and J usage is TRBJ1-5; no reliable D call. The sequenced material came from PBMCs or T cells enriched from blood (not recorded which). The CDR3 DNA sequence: TGTGCCAGCAGCTTAGGGGGAGGAAATCAGCCCCAGCATTTT. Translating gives CASSLGGGNQPQHF. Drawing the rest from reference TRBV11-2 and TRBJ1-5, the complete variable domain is EAGVAQSPRYKIIEKRQSVAFWCNPISGHATLYWYQQILGQGPKLLIQFQNNGVVDDSQLPKDRFSAERLKGVDSTLKIQPAKLEDSAVYLCASSLGGGNQPQHFGDGTRLSIL.